This TCR beta chain originates from a study of chemoradiotherapy in HPV16-positive cancers. Study overall: Candidate HPV-specific T-cell clones and common TCR motifs came from functional assays in a couple of HPV16-positive patients. Study-level findings and limits: Non-HPV-specific T cells did not expand in tumors during treatment, whereas candidate HPV-specific clones and E7-related motifs did. Only two HPV16-positive patients supplied the functional HPV-specificity definition.

About this clone: The antigen is undetermined.

CDR1 is SEHNR and CDR2 is FQNEAQ in the germline V gene (reference sequence). The V and J ends lost 3 bases and 0 bases, in that order; junction bases with no gene match: 7. This CDR3 comprises 16 residues. Sequencing used immunoSEQ multiplex PCR; TCRdb keeps in-frame clones, though not all of them. The sample lists 8,400 or so clones; 85% to 90% were seen once. The TCR sequence derives from a human donor with HPV-associated anogenital cancer. The sequencing here drew on blood, taken from a patient who underwent chemoradiotherapy. V usage is TRBV7-9 and J usage is TRBJ2-7, with 8 positions matching TRBD2. CDR3 DNA sequence: TGTGCCAGCAGCTTGGTGCGCGGGAGGCACTCCTACGAGCAGTACTTC. It yields the protein CASSLVRGRHSYEQYF.